Included here is one T cell receptor beta chain sequence, with context. Assay used: immunoSEQ multiplex PCR; TCRdb lists only in-frame clones, some missing. The sample includes over 60,000 clones, 75% to 95% seen only once; the top ten take less than 0.85%. This sample was included in a study of T cell changes during pregnancy in multiple sclerosis. The sequenced sample was peripheral blood, obtained in the third trimester of pregnancy. The clonotype was recovered from a female donor in good health, enrolled as a control in a pregnancy study.

The CDR3 region has the DNA TGTGCCAGCAGCCAAGAACCGGGGGGGTCCTACGAGCAGTACTTC. Translating gives CASSQEPGGSYEQYF. The chain uses TRBV4-2 and TRBJ2-7; 8 bases map to TRBD2. V lost 0 bases, J lost 1 base, and 2 bases stayed unmatched. Germline CDR1 is LGHNA and CDR2 is YNFKEQ. The CDR3 length is 15 residues.